This T cell receptor beta chain comes out of a study of T cell responses to AZD1222 COVID-19 vaccine. Study findings and constraints: The breadth and depth of Spike-specific TCRs increased once two AZD1222 doses had been given. Females outnumbered males among donors, who were mostly white British; clonal diversity was possibly underestimated. Repertoire sampling was restricted to post-peak T cell response timepoints. Regions left unmutated in variants are reportedly the target of nearly half of spike-specific TCRs.

Losses at the gene ends were 1 base for V and 1 base for J; bases not matched to a gene: 4. This CDR3 has 17 residues. In germline, CDR1 is MGHDK, CDR2 SYGVNS. Data came from immunoSEQ multiplex PCR; TCRdb stores just in-frame clones and leaves some out. Here the sample spans about 120,000 clones, around 89% being singletons. As concerns this clone: Its antigen is as yet unknown.

V gene TRBV25-1 combines with J gene TRBJ2-5; 12 positions match TRBD2. The sequence was obtained from an adult in good health. Specimen: peripheral blood, collected on day 0 of AZD1222 vaccination. This chain's CDR3 is CASSEFPTSGGQETQYF. CDR3 bases: TGTGCCAGCAGTGAATTTCCGACTAGCGGGGGCCAAGAGACCCAGTACTTC.